This T cell receptor (beta chain) was retrieved from a study of cytomegalovirus exposure and HLA in healthy donors. Study background: Researchers found that approximately 77% of around 400 genotyped donors fell within the Caucasian-associated ancestry cluster.

The PCR made use of 60 Vbeta and 13 Jbeta primers. Assay: immunoSEQ multiplex PCR; the TCRdb copy retains only in-frame clones and omits some. The sample records some 130,000 clones, 9.7% being singletons. This CDR3 has 13 amino acids. The germline gives CDR1 SQVTM, CDR2 ANQGSEA. V shed 8 bases and J 0 bases; nucleotides not matched to a gene: 3. Study results and caveats: Fewer N-insertions than the roughly 700-donor mean were reportedly shown by an Asian-associated ancestry cluster in a later analysis. Analysis was performed later, and it showed HLA-associated TCR beta chains to be more clonally expanded than equally common others. Associated with HLA alleles at 0.05 false discovery rate in a later analysis were some 16,000 TCR beta sequences.

With regard to this clone: The target antigen is unknown.

The chain joins TRBV29-1 to TRBJ2-3; 9 positions match TRBD2. The specimen was PBMCs. The clonotype comes from a man between 45 and 60 years old in good health and CMV-seronegative. DNA of the CDR3: TGCAGCTTAGCGGGGGAAAGCACAGATACGCAGTATTTT. Encoded protein: CSLAGESTDTQYF.